The clone carrying this TCR beta chain has a handful of counts. The target antigen is unknown. The data are from a study of T cells in Graves' hyperthyroidism and ophthalmopathy. Study-wide results and caveats: The model identified upcoming ophthalmopathy a median roughly 6.5 months ahead of onset.

V shed 2 bases and J shed 0 bases, with 10 bases lying between them. This CDR3 spans 14 amino acids. The germline CDR1 and CDR2 sequences are SQVTM and ANQGSEA. From RNA transcripts, TCR beta CDR3 regions were amplified. First-round RT-PCR of the TCR CDR3 relied on the HTBI primer set. TCRdb itself ran the multiplex PCR reads through MiXCR, one entry per CDR3 protein. In the table there are some 490,000 distinct CDR3 sequences, less than 25% of which are singletons. The sequencing input was blood. The V gene is TRBV29-1, the J gene TRBJ1-1; D gene uncertain. The TCR sequence derives from a woman aged 70 to 79 with Graves' ophthalmopathy. The CDR3 DNA reads TGCAGCGTTGAATTCCGGAACATGAACACTGAAGCTTTCTTT. This translates into CSVEFRNMNTEAFF.